Described below is a single TCR beta chain sequence and its context. This clonotype was seen only a few times. No cognate antigen has been identified for it. Base-call qualities are not available, and no considerably larger clone is one nucleotide away. Library method: 5' RACE. TCRdb shows the sequencer as NextSeq 500. To allow correction of PCR and sequencing errors, the TCR library protocol tagged every TCR cDNA molecule with a unique molecular identifier. As for how the authors treated the data: TCR identification, UMI-based error correction and CDR3 extraction were performed with Decombinator tools. Expanded TCRs were defined as those above a frequency of 2 per 1,000, corresponding to the top 1% of the tumor frequency distribution. Each repertoire was subsampled 100 times to 5,000 TCRs, after which Renyi diversity was computed with the R vegan package. CDR3 similarity networks were built from amino acid triplet string-kernel similarity, connecting CDR3s with pairwise similarity above 0.82. The raw public reads went through TCRdb reprocessing: fastp at Q25, MiXCR clone calling, in-frame beta chains kept. Rows with one shared CDR3 protein collapse into an entry with the most common genes and DNA. TCRdb's processing, not the authors', yielded these V and J calls. For this sample there are about 50,000 distinct CDR3 sequences; about 7.4% appear just once. The ten largest make up about 13% of the sample.

The sample's time point label, decoded: sample taken at primary tumor resection. TCR sequencing used whole RNA extracted from tumor and nontumor lung tissue, or from cryopreserved PBMC samples, without cell sorting. Samples were obtained from approximately 72 patients with early-stage, untreated non-small cell lung cancer from the lung TRACERx cohort. Only patients with enough RNA available from two or more tumor regions were chosen for TCR sequencing. Looking up the germline V gene (reference sequence) yields CDR1 MNHEY and CDR2 SMNVEV. The CDR3 sequence holds 15 residues, the cysteine and phenylalanine included. The kept DNA is CDR3 alone, 45 bases in frame from the first base. V is reduced by 3 bases and J by 1 base, leaving a spacing of 9 bases between them. The entry originates in a study of spatial heterogeneity in lung cancer (dated by TCRdb to the late 2010s). Broadly, across the study: More beta-chain than alpha-chain transcripts were consistently detected, likely reflecting higher beta-chain transcript abundance. In the raw uncorrected reads, each unique combination of TCR and UMI appeared on average more than ten times. The study quantitatively compared TCR alpha and beta repertoires across multiple tumor regions, matched nontumor lung and blood in non-small cell lung cancer. TCR repertoire features were related to nonsynonymous mutation counts determined by whole-exome sequencing of tumor tissue. At surgery, both alpha and beta chains were TCR-sequenced in fewer than 250 tumor regions, fewer than 65 matched nontumor lung samples and some 58 PBMC samples.

Here is what the overall study found, with its caveats: Additional single-cell paired TCR alpha and beta sequencing was considered necessary to confirm, at a functional level, the hypothesis that regional TCRs recognize regional mutations. Ubiquitous expanded tumor TCRs were found in blood more often at tumor resection than at routine follow-up.

This chain is built from TRBV27 and TRBJ2-2; 6 matching bases give a weak D call of TRBD1. This clonotype was sampled from a female donor with early-stage non-small cell lung cancer. The sequences come from PBMCs, collected at surgery. The DNA sequence is as follows: TGTGCCAGCAGTTTTCGAGGGGGGAACACCGGGGAGCTGTTTTTT. It codes for CASSFRGGNTGELFF.